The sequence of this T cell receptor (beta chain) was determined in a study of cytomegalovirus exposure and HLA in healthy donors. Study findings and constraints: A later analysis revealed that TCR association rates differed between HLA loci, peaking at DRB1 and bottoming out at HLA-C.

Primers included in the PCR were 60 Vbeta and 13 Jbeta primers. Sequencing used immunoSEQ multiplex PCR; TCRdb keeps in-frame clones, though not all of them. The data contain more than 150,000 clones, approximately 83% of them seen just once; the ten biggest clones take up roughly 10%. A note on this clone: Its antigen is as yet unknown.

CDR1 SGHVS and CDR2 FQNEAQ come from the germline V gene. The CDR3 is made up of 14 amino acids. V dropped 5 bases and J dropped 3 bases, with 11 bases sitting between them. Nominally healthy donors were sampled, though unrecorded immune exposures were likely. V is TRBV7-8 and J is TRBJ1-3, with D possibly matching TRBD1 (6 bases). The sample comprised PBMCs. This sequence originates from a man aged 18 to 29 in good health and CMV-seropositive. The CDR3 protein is CASSITGFGNTIYF. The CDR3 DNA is TGTGCCAGCAGCATAACAGGGTTTGGAAACACCATATATTTT.